This T cell receptor (beta chain) stems from a study of tumor-infiltrating lymphocytes in localized non-small cell lung cancer. About this clone: Its antigen is not identified.

Generated by immunoSEQ multiplex PCR, the TCRdb table keeps only in-frame clones and is missing some. The sample shows approximately 24,000 clones, approximately 64% of them seen only once. Germline assignment: CDR1 SGHRS and CDR2 YFSETQ. The CDR3 is 15 residues long. V dropped 4 bases and J dropped 2 bases, with 15 bases sitting between them. General study results and limits: No link was found between tumor T-cell fraction and recurrence-free survival. Not all patients were TCR sequenced, owing to tissue quantity. Tumors had more T cell infiltration than uninvolved lung, per TCRbeta sequencing and CD3 counts.

The sequenced material came from lung tumor tissue. The rearrangement joins TRBV5-1 to TRBJ1-2; the D is unclear. The sequence was collected from a human donor with non-small cell lung cancer. CDR3 bases: TGCGCCAGCAGCCCCGGCAGTGTTTGGAACTATGGCTACACCTTC. It encodes CASSPGSVWNYGYTF.